Presented here are 7 T cell receptor beta chains from one specimen sequenced in a study of glioma-infiltrating T cells. Using RNA template, CDR3s of TCR alpha and beta were amplified with iRepertoire arm-PCR. Via MiXCR, TCRdb re-called the multiplex PCR reads, giving one row per CDR3 protein. The data contain some 85,000 distinct CDR3 sequences, under 30% of them seen just once; the ten biggest clones take up over 5.5%. The sequencing input was glioma tissue, nonneoplastic brain tissue, or PBMCs (not recorded which). The receptors were gathered from a human donor with low-grade glioma or glioblastoma, undergoing nonglioma brain surgery, or in good health (not recorded which).

This clonotype came up many times. V and J are TRBV20-1 and TRBJ1-2; no definite D call. V lost 0 bases and J lost 13, with 18 bases in between. CDR1 is DFQATT, CDR2 SNEGSKA, per germline (reference sequence). The CDR3 totals 13 residues. This chain's CDR3 is CSARDRPDGLLTF. Here the CDR3 DNA reads TGCAGTGCTAGAGATAGGCCCGACGGACTACTCACCTTC.

The genes are TRBV10-1 and TRBJ2-7; 8 bases are a match to TRBD1. After removal of 2 bases from V and 4 bases from J, the junction contained 7 bases not matched to a gene. The CDR3 runs 15 residues. CDR1 and CDR2 (germline): WNHNN, SYGVQD (reference sequence). The CDR3 spells CASSEGQGSSYEQYF. CDR3 nucleotide sequence: TGCGCCAGCAGTGAGGGACAGGGCTCTTCATACGAGCAGTACTTC.

This clonotype was seen many times. This chain joins TRBV4-1 and TRBJ2-6, with unresolved D. V gave up 0 bases and J gave up 0 bases, with 6 bases separating them. This CDR3 has 16 amino acids. CDR1 and CDR2 (germline): MGHRA, YSYEKL. This chain's CDR3 is CASSQEGSSGANVLTF. DNA of the CDR3: TGCGCCAGCAGCCAAGAGGGTAGCTCTGGGGCCAACGTCCTGACTTTC.

With respect to this clonotype: Germline and junction disagree at one end, which may indicate a read error. V usage is TRBV6-5 and J usage is TRBJ2-7, with a weak D call TRBD1 (5 bases). The CDR3 spans 15 residues. The germline gives CDR1 MNHEY, CDR2 SVGAGI. CDR3 region: CVSSLLVGAESEQYF. The DNA of the CDR3 is TGTGTCAGCAGCTTACTCGTAGGGGCCGAGAGCGAGCAGTACTTC.

This clonotype showed up many times. This sequence joins TRBV7-8 and TRBJ1-2, with TRBD1 as a possible D gene (6 bases). This CDR3 is 15 amino acids long. Per germline, CDR1 SGHVS and CDR2 FQNEAQ. Between the trimmed V and J ends, which lost 2 bases and 2 bases, there was a span of 12 bases. CDR3 in amino acids: CASSLSRDRNYGYTF. CDR3 DNA sequence: TGTGCCAGCAGCTTAAGCCGAGACAGGAACTATGGCTACACCTTC.

V is TRBV20-1 and J is TRBJ2-1; D is unclear. The germline CDR1 and CDR2 sequences are DFQATT and SNEGSKA (reference sequence). Trimming shortened V by 6 bases and J by 8 bases, and 14 bases separated the two germline ends. The CDR3 has 12 amino acids. The CDR3 DNA follows: TGCAGTGCCCCCAAGTTTGGCCATGAGCAGTTCTTC. Protein product: CSAPKFGHEQFF.

This clonotype showed up many times. The gene calls are TRBV20-1 and TRBJ2-3; D might be TRBD2 (6 bases). The CDR3 contains 16 residues. Germline CDR1 is DFQATT and CDR2 is SNEGSKA (reference sequence). Trimming took off 5 bases at V and 1 base at J, with 19 bases between the two ends. CDR3 protein: CSAYHRRERGTDTQYF. Here the CDR3 DNA reads TGCAGTGCTTACCACCGTCGGGAGAGAGGCACAGATACGCAGTATTTT.